This T cell receptor beta chain was identified during a study of OX40 agonist ivuxolimab in advanced cancers. Study results and caveats: Low levels of normalized T-cell clonal expansion also appeared in some nonresponders. Average numbers of expanded clones were greater in CD8+ T cells than in CD4+. Dosing at 0.1 to 3.0 mg/kg was accompanied by clonal expansion of CD4+ and CD8+ blood T cells by week 6.

TCRdb's table, derived via immunoSEQ multiplex PCR, lists solely in-frame clones and lacks some. The table shows about 38,000 clones, with 85% to 90% occurring only once. Points on this clone: Its matching antigen is unknown.

Baseline, cycle 4 day 1, and cycle 7 day 1 were the blood sampling points. This specimen consisted of CD4+ or CD8+ T cells sorted from blood, obtained in a trial of the OX40 agonist ivuxolimab. The sequence was obtained from an adult with an advanced solid tumor such as melanoma, head and neck, liver or kidney cancer.

The CDR3 protein is CASSERDNLNYGYTF. The CDR3 DNA reads as TGTGCCAGCAGTGAACGGGACAACCTTAACTATGGCTACACCTTC. J is TRBJ1-2 and V is TRBV6-1; perhaps TRBD1 as D (6 bases). CDR3 length equals 15 residues. Germline-derived CDR1 and CDR2 are MNHNS and SASEGT. Trimming shortened V by 2 bases and J by 1 base, and 11 bases separated the two germline ends.